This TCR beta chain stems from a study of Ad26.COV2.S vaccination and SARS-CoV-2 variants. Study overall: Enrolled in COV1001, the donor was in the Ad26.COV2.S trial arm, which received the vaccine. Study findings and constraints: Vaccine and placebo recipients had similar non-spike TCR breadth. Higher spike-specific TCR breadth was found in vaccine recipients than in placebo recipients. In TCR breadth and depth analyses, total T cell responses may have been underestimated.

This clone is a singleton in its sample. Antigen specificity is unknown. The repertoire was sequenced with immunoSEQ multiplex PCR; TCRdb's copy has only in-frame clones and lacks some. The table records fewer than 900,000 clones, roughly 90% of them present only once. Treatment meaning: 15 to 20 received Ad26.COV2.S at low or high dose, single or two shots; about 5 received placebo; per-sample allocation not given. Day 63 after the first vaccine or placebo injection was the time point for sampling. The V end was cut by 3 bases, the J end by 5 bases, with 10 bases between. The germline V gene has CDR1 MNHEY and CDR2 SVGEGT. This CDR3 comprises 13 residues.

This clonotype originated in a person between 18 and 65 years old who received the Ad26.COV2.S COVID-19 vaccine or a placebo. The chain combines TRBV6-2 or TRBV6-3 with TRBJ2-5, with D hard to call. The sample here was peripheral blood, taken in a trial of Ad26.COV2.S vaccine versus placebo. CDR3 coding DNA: TGTGCCAGCAGTTATGGCCACGACGAGACCCAGTACTTC. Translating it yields CASSYGHDETQYF.